This entry lists 30 T cell receptor beta chains sequenced from one sample in a study of CD8+CD57+ T cells in acquired aplastic anemia (dated by TCRdb to 2017 to 2018). Sequencer: Illumina HiSeq 2000. Genomic DNA was used as template for profiling of TCR beta VDJ combinations and CDR3 sequences. Using fastp trimming at Q25 and MiXCR clonotype assembly, TCRdb reanalyzed the public sequencing data and kept in-frame beta chains. Rows with one shared CDR3 protein collapse into an entry with the most common genes and DNA. The sample table lists approximately 470,000 distinct CDR3 sequences, around 32% of them with a count of one. The biggest ten clones account for 0.8% to 0.85% of the sample. The patients picked for sequencing were ones in whom flow cytometry had shown an expansion of CD8+CD57+ cells. Sequencing was performed on sorted CD4+, CD8+, or CD8+CD57+ T cells (not recorded which) from PBMCs. The source of these receptors is a human donor with aplastic anemia.

The J gene is TRBJ2-3, the V gene TRBV19, with 9 bases lining up with TRBD1. V trimming: 11 bases; J trimming: 4 bases; junction bases outside the gene matches: 16. From germline, CDR1 is LNHDA and CDR2 SQIVND (reference sequence). The CDR3 contains 16 residues. DNA for the CDR3: TGTGCCTGCGACTTCACAGGGGGCTTTTTTGCAGATACGCAGTATTTT. Its protein product is CACDFTGGFFADTQYF.

This clonotype was detected only a few times. This chain joins TRBV27 and TRBJ1-5, with D possibly being TRBD1 (5 bases). Germline lookup yields CDR1 MNHEY and CDR2 SMNVEV (reference sequence). The V end was cut by 6 bases, the J end by 3 bases, with 9 bases between. The CDR3 has 13 residues. CDR3 in DNA: TGTGCCAGCAGATGGGGCCTCAATCAGCCCCAGCATTTT. Translated: CASRWGLNQPQHF.

The genes are TRBV5-1 and TRBJ2-3; no definite D call. Germline CDR1 reads SGHRS; CDR2 reads YFSETQ. Trimming stripped 0 bases from V and 2 bases from J, with 10 bases between. This CDR3 region has 15 residues. The CDR3 spells CASSLEAVDTDTQYF. For the CDR3, the DNA is TGCGCCAGCAGCTTGGAGGCGGTGGACACAGATACGCAGTATTTT.

This clonotype was observed at least ten times. The rearrangement uses TRBV7-2 and TRBJ1-2; TRBD1 agrees at 8 bases. Trimming removed 5 bases from V and 8 bases from J; junction bases left unmatched: 13. The CDR3 runs to 15 residues. Per the germline V gene, CDR1 is SGHTA and CDR2 is FQGNSA. In nucleotides, the CDR3 is TGTGCCAGCAGCACAACTATTCGGACAGGGACCGGCTACACCTTC. Translated: CASSTTIRTGTGYTF.

The V call is TRBV3-1, the J call TRBJ1-1; TRBD1 might be the D (5 bases). V was pared by 4 bases and J by 0 bases, with 9 bases between. Germline loops: CDR1 LGHDT, CDR2 YNNKEL (reference sequence). This CDR3 comprises 14 residues. The CDR3 bases are TGTGCCAGCAGCCCAGGGATGGTGAACACTGAAGCTTTCTTT. Protein sequence: CASSPGMVNTEAFF.

This clonotype was seen more than once but under ten times. The V and J genes are TRBV11-2 and TRBJ2-3; TRBD2 agrees at 8 bases. The CDR3 runs 15 residues. Germline CDR1 reads SGHAT; CDR2 reads FQNNGV. Unmatched junction bases numbered 9, after V lost 3 bases and J lost 7 bases. The DNA of the CDR3 is TGTGCCAGCAGCTTTTACCGGGGGGGCGTGCATACGCAGTATTTT. This sequence encodes CASSFYRGGVHTQYF.

This rearrangement joins TRBV7-8 to TRBJ1-6, with 8 positions matching TRBD1. This CDR3 is built from 18 residues. Germline V gene sequence: CDR1 SGHVS, CDR2 FQNEAQ. J lost 0 bases, V lost 6 bases, and 10 bases had no gene match. CDR3 coding DNA: TGTGCCAGCAGTAAACGACAGGGGCCGAGCTCCTATAATTCACCCCTCCACTTT. It encodes CASSKRQGPSSYNSPLHF.

The chain employs TRBV7-9 and TRBJ1-4; weak D call: TRBD1 (5 bases). The CDR3 loop spans 15 amino acids. Germline V gives CDR1 SEHNR, CDR2 FQNEAQ (reference sequence). V dropped 4 bases and J dropped 4 bases, with 13 bases sitting between them. The CDR3 protein is CASSSGLHNNEKLFF. The CDR3 DNA sequence: TGTGCCAGCAGCTCGGGACTTCACAATAATGAAAAACTGTTTTTT.

This clonotype was found many times. The V and J genes are TRBV7-6 and TRBJ2-7; D is unclear. This CDR3 is built from 15 residues. The germline gives CDR1 SGHVS, CDR2 FNYEAQ. Trimming took off 0 bases at V and 6 bases at J, with 15 bases between the two ends. The CDR3 DNA reads as TGTGCCAGCAGCTTAGCCGTCGGATCCAGACTCGAGCAGTACTTC. This gives the protein CASSLAVGSRLEQYF.

This clonotype has only a few counts. One junction end disagrees with the germline gene, perhaps due to a read error. The chain employs TRBV10-3 and TRBJ2-3, with D unresolved. The CDR3 is 16 residues long. Per the germline V gene, CDR1 is ENHRY and CDR2 is SYGVKD. This chain's CDR3 is CASSYSMDASTDTQYF. CDR3 coding DNA: TGTGCCAGCAGTTACTCGATGGATGCTAGCACAGATACGCAGTATTTT.

This clonotype was recorded many times. The chain has TRBV15 and TRBJ1-2; D unresolved. The CDR3 runs to 14 residues. The V end lost 4 bases, the J end lost 2 bases, and 11 bases lay between the germline ends. Per germline, CDR1 LNHNV and CDR2 YYDKDF (reference sequence). The CDR3 DNA is TGTGCCACCAGCATCGGCAGCGGAAACTATGGCTACACCTTC. Protein product: CATSIGSGNYGYTF.

This clonotype has more than one count but fewer than ten. This may stem from a read error, because a much larger clone lies one nucleotide away. V and J are TRBV11-3 and TRBJ2-1, with D unclear. Trimming shortened V by 4 bases and J by 10 bases, and 14 bases separated the two germline ends. Germline V gene data show CDR1 as SGHNT and CDR2 as YENEEA. CDR3 length equals 13 residues. As DNA, the CDR3 is TGTGCCAGCAGCTCAGGAGCGTCTCGGGAGCAGTTCTTC. This gives the protein CASSSGASREQFF.

The chain is built from TRBV27 and TRBJ1-5, with D unclear. V dropped 0 bases and J dropped 5 bases, with 8 bases sitting between them. CDR1 MNHEY and CDR2 SMNVEV come from the germline V gene (reference sequence). The CDR3 loop spans 14 amino acids. The CDR3 spells CASSLSGFDQPQHF. The CDR3 DNA sequence: TGTGCCAGCAGTTTATCCGGGTTCGATCAGCCCCAGCATTTT.

In the case of this clonotype: The CDR3 does not end in the conserved phenylalanine or tryptophan, so this is likely a read error. This chain links TRBV20-1 with TRBJ1-1; D not certain. V was cut by 5 bases and J by 0 bases, with 13 bases left in between. Germline-derived CDR1 and CDR2 are DFQATT and SNEGSKA (reference sequence). The CDR3 covers 14 residues. In nucleotides, the CDR3 is TGCAGTGCTCAAAGTGGCAGGTTGAACACTGAAGCTTTCCTT. It yields the protein CSAQSGRLNTEAFL.

CDR3 coding DNA: TGTGCCAGCAGTCAAGTTGGGCAGGAGCAGTTCTTC. It encodes CASSQVGQEQFF. V usage is TRBV7-9 and J usage is TRBJ2-1; D gene unclear. Between the trimmed V and J ends, which lost 6 bases and 10 bases, there was a span of 13 bases. Germline loops: CDR1 SEHNR, CDR2 FQNEAQ (reference sequence). The CDR3 contains 12 residues. Drawing the rest from reference TRBV7-9 and TRBJ2-1, the complete variable domain is DTGVSQNPRHKITKRGQNVTFRCDPISEHNRLYWYRQTLGQGPEFLTYFQNEAQLEKSRLLSDRFSAERPKGSFSTLEIQRTEQGDSAMYLCASSQVGQEQFFGPGTRLTVL.

This rearrangement joins TRBV3-1 to TRBJ1-6; D remains ambiguous. The CDR3 consists of 16 residues. CDR1 and CDR2 from the germline V gene are LGHDT and YNNKEL (reference sequence). V gave up 1 base and J gave up 9 bases, with 16 bases separating them. The CDR3 region is CASSQARALGGSPLHF. The CDR3 DNA reads as TGTGCCAGCAGCCAAGCGAGGGCTTTGGGTGGTTCACCCCTCCACTTT.

This clonotype has a count of ten or more. The chain recombines TRBV24-1 with TRBJ2-1; D uncertain. Germline V gene lookup returns CDR1 KGHDR and CDR2 SFDVKD. The CDR3 has 13 residues. Trimming removed 3 bases at V and 7 bases at J, with 9 bases between. This CDR3 reads CATSDRRRNEQFF. The CDR3, as DNA: TGTGCCACCAGTGATCGTCGAAGGAATGAGCAGTTCTTC.

This clonotype was counted ten times or more. The chain uses TRBV9 and TRBJ2-2; D unresolved. Germline assignment: CDR1 SGDLS and CDR2 YYNGEE. V was trimmed by 4 bases and J by 2 bases, leaving 3 bases between them. The CDR3 has 12 residues. In DNA form, the CDR3 reads TGTGCCAGCAGCATCAACACCGGGGAGCTGTTTTTT. Protein: CASSINTGELFF.

This clonotype appeared many times. This chain uses TRBV25-1 with TRBJ1-2; 7 bases line up with TRBD1. With 0 bases clipped from V and 7 bases from J, the junction kept 2 bases outside the gene matches. The CDR3 contains 13 residues. CDR1 is MGHDK and CDR2 is SYGVNS in the germline V gene. The CDR3 DNA reads as TGTGCCAGCAGTGAATATACAGGGGTTGGCTACACCTTC. Translating it yields CASSEYTGVGYTF.

V and J are TRBV6-5 and TRBJ2-2; TRBD2 might be the D (5 bases). The germline V gene has CDR1 MNHEY and CDR2 SVGAGI. V shed 1 base and J shed 6 bases, with 9 bases lying between them. This CDR3 is built from 14 residues. CDR3 nucleotides: TGTGCCAGCAGTTACTTTGGACTGGCCGGGGAGCTGTTTTTT. It translates to CASSYFGLAGELFF.

In its sample, this clonotype was seen a few times. The chain combines TRBV20-1 with TRBJ2-4; TRBD1 aligns across 9 bases. This CDR3 spans 15 amino acids. The V gene end was trimmed by 0 bases and the J gene end by 4 bases; junction bases not matched to a gene: 4. The germline V gene has CDR1 DFQATT and CDR2 SNEGSKA (reference sequence). The CDR3 bases are TGCAGTGCTAGAGATTGGGGGACAGGGAAAAACATTCAGTACTTC. It specifies CSARDWGTGKNIQYF.

This chain links TRBV7-9 with TRBJ2-7, with 9 bases aligning to TRBD1. V was pared by 5 bases and J by 5 bases, with 10 bases of the junction left unmatched. The CDR3 runs 15 residues. The germline gives CDR1 SEHNR, CDR2 FQNEAQ (reference sequence). The CDR3 is CASSPSRTGDHEQYF. Written as DNA, the CDR3 is TGTGCCAGCAGCCCGAGCAGGACAGGGGATCACGAGCAGTACTTC.

V is TRBV28 and J is TRBJ1-5; 12 nucleotides match TRBD1. This CDR3 spans 15 amino acids. Trimming removed 6 bases from V and 6 bases from J; junction bases left unmatched: 6. Germline values: CDR1 MDHEN, CDR2 SYDVKM. The CDR3 loop is CASRYGDRGRQPQHF. The CDR3 DNA follows: TGTGCCAGCAGATATGGGGACAGGGGGCGTCAGCCCCAGCATTTT.

This CDR3 reads CASSIGTSVTGANVLTF. Here the CDR3 DNA reads TGTGCCAGTAGTATCGGGACTAGCGTCACTGGGGCCAACGTCCTGACTTTC. The J gene is TRBJ2-6, the V gene TRBV19, with 10 bases matching TRBD2. Germline CDR1 and CDR2: LNHDA and SQIVND (reference sequence). With 3 bases clipped from V and 2 bases from J, the junction kept 4 bases outside the gene matches. The CDR3 is 17 amino acids.

The sample holds a few counts of this clonotype. The V and J genes are TRBV30 and TRBJ2-7, with D possibly matching TRBD1 (5 bases). Germline assignment: CDR1 GTSNPN and CDR2 SVGIG (reference sequence). The CDR3 runs 13 residues. V dropped 2 bases and J dropped 2 bases, with 10 bases sitting between them. CDR3 in amino acids: CAWSRGSTYEQYF. Written as DNA, the CDR3 is TGTGCCTGGAGTAGGGGTTCGACCTACGAGCAGTACTTC.

J is TRBJ1-5 and V is TRBV24-1; no definite D call. Trimming took 7 bases from V and 0 from J, leaving 9 bases between them. Germline V CDR1 and CDR2: KGHDR, SFDVKD. This CDR3 has 14 residues. CDR3 amino acids: CATRGGDSNQPQHF. The CDR3 DNA follows: TGTGCCACCAGGGGAGGCGATAGCAATCAGCCCCAGCATTTT.

This clonotype was counted ten times or more. V usage is TRBV9 and J usage is TRBJ1-3; D gene ambiguous. The V gene's germline CDR1 is SGDLS and CDR2 YYNGEE. The V and J ends lost 3 bases and 2 bases respectively, with 12 bases between them. The CDR3 sequence is 15 residues long. The CDR3 nucleotides read TGTGCCAGCAGCGAGAGCCCGAAGACTGGAAACACCATATATTTT. The encoded protein is CASSESPKTGNTIYF.

This clonotype has a count of ten or more. The rearrangement joins TRBV29-1 to TRBJ2-7; D is possibly TRBD1 or TRBD2 (5 bases each). The CDR3 consists of 13 residues. The V end lost 1 base, the J end lost 2 bases, and 9 bases lay between the germline ends. Germline-derived CDR1 and CDR2 are SQVTM and ANQGSEA. CDR3 protein: CSVEAGPPYEQYF. CDR3 DNA: TGCAGCGTTGAAGCGGGACCGCCCTACGAGCAGTACTTC.

The sample holds many counts of this clonotype. J is TRBJ1-2 and V is TRBV19; TRBD1 matches 8 bases. CDR1 LNHDA and CDR2 SQIVND come from the germline V gene (reference sequence). Unmatched junction bases numbered 7, after V lost 4 bases and J lost 6 bases. The CDR3 length is 14 residues. CDR3 loop: CASSNGQGLDGYTF. The CDR3 nucleotides are TGTGCCAGTAGTAACGGACAGGGCCTTGATGGCTACACCTTC.

V gene TRBV19 combines with J gene TRBJ2-2; D unresolved. The CDR3 covers 16 residues. Germline-derived CDR1 and CDR2 are LNHDA and SQIVND (reference sequence). Trimming stripped 4 bases from V and 0 bases from J, with 12 bases between. The CDR3 loop is CASSTPFQANTGELFF. CDR3 in DNA: TGTGCCAGTAGTACCCCGTTTCAGGCGAACACCGGGGAGCTGTTTTTT.